Listed below are T cell receptor beta chains from one sample, sequenced in a study of blood T cell repertoires in COVID-19. Some clones are missing from TCRdb's copy, which holds only in-frame ones; the method was immunoSEQ multiplex PCR. The sample yields around 280,000 clones, 90% seen once. Sequencing was done on a sample of PBMCs or T cells enriched from blood (not recorded which). The receptors shown here come from a woman aged 18-30 years with acute COVID-19. CDR3s include the opening cysteine and the closing phenylalanine or tryptophan. A D gene is named only where the DNA matches it firmly. Clone size is stated in some rows and not others, as once, few, many or a class when expanded.

clone_size	v_call	j_call	d_call	cdr3_nt	cdr3_aa
-	TRBV27	TRBJ1-5	TRBD1	TGTGCCAGCAGAGGGACAGGGACAGGGTATAGCAATCAGCCCCAGCATTTT	CASRGTGTGYSNQPQHF
-	TRBV27	TRBJ1-6	-	TGTGCCAGCAGTTCCTCGAGGATCTACCTCTCCTATAATTCACCCCTCCACTTT	CASSSSRIYLSYNSPLHF
-	TRBV30	TRBJ2-4	TRBD2	TGTGCCTGGATGGGAGGGGAAAACATTCAGTACTTC	CAWMGGENIQYF
-	TRBV2	TRBJ1-3	-	TGTGCCAGCAGTGAAGAGCCAGGGGTCTCTGGAAACACCATATATTTT	CASSEEPGVSGNTIYF
-	TRBV29-1	TRBJ1-2	TRBD1	TGCAGCGACCGGACAGGGAATGGGTACACCTTC	CSDRTGNGYTF
-	TRBV11-1	TRBJ1-1	-	TGTGCCAGCAGCCCGTCGGTGAGGGACACTGAAGCTTTCTTT	CASSPSVRDTEAFF
-	TRBV4-2	TRBJ2-3	TRBD1	TGTGCCAGCAGCCAAGATAGATGGAGGACAGGGGGGGGAAATACGCAGTATTTT	CASSQDRWRTGGGNTQYF
-	TRBV7-9	TRBJ1-1	-	TGTGCCAGCAGCCCCCCAAGGGGCGGACCGATGAACACTGAAGCTTTCTTT	CASSPPRGGPMNTEAFF
few	TRBV28	TRBJ2-5	TRBD1	TGTGCCAGCAGTTTATCAGCTACAGGGGGCCAAGAGACCCAGTACTTC	CASSLSATGGQETQYF
-	TRBV4-1	TRBJ1-4	-	TGCGCCAGCAGCCAAAGGGTGCCTGGTGAGGGTGAAAAACTGTTTTTT	CASSQRVPGEGEKLFF
-	TRBV30	TRBJ1-4	-	TGTGCCTGGAGTGTATACTCAACTAATGAAAAACTGTTTTTT	CAWSVYSTNEKLFF
-	TRBV27	TRBJ1-2	TRBD1	TGTGCCAGTTCGACAGGGCAGGGCCATGGCTACACCTTC	CASSTGQGHGYTF
-	TRBV29-1	TRBJ1-1	-	TGCAGCGCTGGGTCACTGACACGGGGATTAAACACTGAAGCTTTCTTT	CSAGSLTRGLNTEAFF
-	TRBV5-6	TRBJ2-1	TRBD1	TGTGCCAGCAGCAAAGGGACAGGGGATTACAATGAGCAGTTCTTC	CASSKGTGDYNEQFF
-	TRBV2	TRBJ1-1	-	TGTGCCAGCCGCGGGGGGACTGAAGCTTTCTTT	CASRGGTEAFF
-	TRBV5-1	TRBJ2-7	TRBD2	TGCGCCAGCAGCTTGGAAGTAGCGGGAGAATACGAGCAGTACTTC	CASSLEVAGEYEQYF
-	TRBV7-2	TRBJ1-1	-	TGTGCCAGCAGCGCAACAGGGTACACTGAAGCTTTCTTT	CASSATGYTEAFF
-	TRBV28	TRBJ2-7	TRBD2	TGTGCCAGCAGTCCGGGGACTAGCGGGAGTATCGAGCAGTACTTC	CASSPGTSGSIEQYF
-	TRBV7-9	TRBJ2-7	-	TGTGCCAGCAGCTTAACCGCAGATGGCGAGCAGTACTTC	CASSLTADGEQYF
-	TRBV18	TRBJ1-1	-	TGTGCCAGCTCGACCGGGGGTTGGACTGAAGCTTTCTTT	CASSTGGWTEAFF
-	TRBV27	TRBJ2-3	TRBD2	TGTGCCAGCAGTTTACGCGGGAGAAGGGAAGATACGCAGTATTTT	CASSLRGRREDTQYF
-	TRBV7-6	TRBJ2-3	TRBD2	TGTGCCAGCAGCGAACTAGCGGCTAGCACAGATACGCAGTATTTT	CASSELAASTDTQYF
few	TRBV4-1	TRBJ1-5	-	TGCGCCAGCAGCCCCCCCTCCAATCAGCCCCAGCATTTT	CASSPPSNQPQHF
-	TRBV4-1	TRBJ1-6	-	TGCGCCAGCAGCCCCCACCCTCAGGGGTGGGATTCACCCCTCCACTTT	CASSPHPQGWDSPLHF
-	TRBV4-1	TRBJ1-6	TRBD1	TGCGCCAGCAGCCATCCGGACAGGGAAGGGAATTCACCCCTCCACTTT	CASSHPDREGNSPLHF
few	TRBV9	TRBJ1-1	-	TGTGCCAGCAGCGTAGATTCCCGAGGGGGACGACGAAGTGTGAACACTGAAGCTTTCTTT	CASSVDSRGGRRSVNTEAFF
-	TRBV15	TRBJ2-1	TRBD2	TGTGCCACCAGCAGAGGTCCTAGCGGGGGCTACAATGAGCAGTTCTTC	CATSRGPSGGYNEQFF
-	TRBV11-2	TRBJ1-2	TRBD1	TGTGCCAGCAGCGGGACAGGCCTTCTATATGGCTACACCTTC	CASSGTGLLYGYTF
-	TRBV18	TRBJ1-5	-	TGTGCCAGCTCACCAGATGGGACAAATCACTATCAGCCCCAGCATTTT	CASSPDGTNHYQPQHF
-	TRBV11-2	TRBJ2-5	TRBD1	TGTGCCAGCAGCTTAGGCTCCCGGACAGGAAGGGAGACCCAGTACTTC	CASSLGSRTGRETQYF
-	TRBV6-5	TRBJ2-7	-	TGTGCCAGCAGTTACGGAGGGGAAGGCTACGAGCAGTACTTC	CASSYGGEGYEQYF
-	TRBV6-7	TRBJ2-5	TRBD1	TGTGCCAGCAGTTCGGACAGGGGGGAGCGGCAAGAGACCCAGTACTTC	CASSSDRGERQETQYF
-	TRBV28	TRBJ2-7	TRBD2	TGTGCCAGCAGTTTGGCGGGAGGGCCTACCTACGAGCAGTACTTC	CASSLAGGPTYEQYF
-	TRBV18	TRBJ2-1	-	TGTGCCAGCGCGACTAAACAGTACAATGAGCAGTTCTTC	CASATKQYNEQFF
-	TRBV6-5	TRBJ2-7	TRBD2	TGTGCCAGCAGCCCAACCGGGACTAGCGTCTACGAGCAGTACTTC	CASSPTGTSVYEQYF
-	TRBV5-1	TRBJ1-1	-	TGCGCCAGCAGCCCTCAACACCTCTCGAACACTGAAGCTTTCTTT	CASSPQHLSNTEAFF
-	TRBV7-2	TRBJ2-7	TRBD1	TGTGCCAGCAGCCTCCCGGACAGGGTGTACGAGCAGTACTTC	CASSLPDRVYEQYF
-	TRBV11-2	TRBJ1-6	-	TGTGCCAGCAGCTTAGATGTGGACAGCAGTAATTCACCCCTCCACTTT	CASSLDVDSSNSPLHF
-	TRBV11-2	TRBJ1-3	-	TGTGCCAGCAGCTTACAGACAGAGGACACCATATATTTT	CASSLQTEDTIYF
once	TRBV6-4	TRBJ2-3	TRBD1	TGTGCCAGCAGTGACCAGGGGGCCCGCACAGATACGCAGTATTTT	CASSDQGARTDTQYF
-	TRBV7-2	TRBJ2-1	TRBD1	TGTGCCAGCAGCTCTTCGAAGGGGGCCTCCTACAATGAGCAGTTCTTC	CASSSSKGASYNEQFF
-	TRBV27	TRBJ2-1	TRBD2	TGTGCCAGCAGTTGGGCGGGAGAGGTTGAGCAGTTCTTC	CASSWAGEVEQFF
-	TRBV18	TRBJ1-5	TRBD1	TGTGCCAGCTCACCCCGAACGCCGGGACAGGGGGCGCCGAACGGTCAGCCCCAGCATTTT	CASSPRTPGQGAPNGQPQHF
-	TRBV18	TRBJ2-1	TRBD2	TGTGCCAGCTCACGACTCGGGACTAGCGCTTACAATGAGCAGTTCTTC	CASSRLGTSAYNEQFF
-	TRBV6-4	TRBJ2-3	TRBD2	TGTGCCAGCAGTGACGACGGGGGGAGCACAGATACGCAGTATTTT	CASSDDGGSTDTQYF
-	TRBV7-9	TRBJ2-3	TRBD1	TGTGCCAGCAGCGTGACAGGGGAAGGAGATACGCAGTATTTT	CASSVTGEGDTQYF
-	TRBV4-1	TRBJ2-7	-	TGCGCCAGCAGCCAAGGTAGAGCTTTCGGTTCCTACGAGCAGTACTTC	CASSQGRAFGSYEQYF
once	TRBV18	TRBJ2-7	TRBD2	TGTGCCAGCTCATCCGGGGGGGACTACGAGCAGTACTTC	CASSSGGDYEQYF
-	TRBV7-8	TRBJ2-2	TRBD1	TGTGCCAGCAGCCCGGACAGGGGCACCGGGGAGCTGTTTTTT	CASSPDRGTGELFF
once	TRBV30	TRBJ1-1	-	TGTGCCTGGAGTCCGACAGGGAACACTGAAGCTTTCTTT	CAWSPTGNTEAFF
few	TRBV10-1	TRBJ1-1	-	TGCGCCAGCAGTGGTCAGCGGTCGGCGGGGAACACTGAAGCTTTCTTT	CASSGQRSAGNTEAFF